Sequencing of this TCR beta chain was carried out in a study of blood T cell repertoires in COVID-19. At the level of the study: Sites in the United States, Italy and Spain provided acute and convalescent COVID-19 samples.

It was during active infection that Seattle patients were enrolled and then longitudinally followed. As originally analysed: Estimation of nucleated cell counts was performed using reference gene primer amplification. Generated by immunoSEQ multiplex PCR, the TCRdb table keeps only in-frame clones and is missing some. The V and J calls and clone size come from that table; D and trimming were worked out from the DNA. The table shows hundreds of thousands of clones, with almost 85% occurring only once. Germline values: CDR1 LGHNA, CDR2 YNFKEQ. V was pared by 0 bases and J by 6 bases, with 6 bases of the junction left unmatched. The length of the CDR3 is 17 residues.

Sequenced: peripheral blood. The chain joins TRBV4-2 to TRBJ2-1; 12 bases match TRBD2. The sequence was obtained from a man aged 50 or older with COVID-19, enrolled during active disease. CDR3 in DNA: TGTGCCAGCAGCCAAGATAGGGCTAGCGGGGGGGCCAATGAGCAGTTCTTC. This encodes CASSQDRASGGANEQFF.